This T cell receptor (beta chain) was profiled in a study of blood T cell repertoires in COVID-19. V lost 4 bases to trimming and J lost 7 bases; unmatched junction nucleotides: 9. Germline V CDR1 and CDR2: MNHEY, SVGAGI. This CDR3 is built from 15 residues. The method was immunoSEQ multiplex PCR; TCRdb's version includes in-frame clones alone and lacks a portion of them. The sample consists of more than 200,000 clones, 87% of them appearing once. The specimen sequenced was PBMCs or T cells enriched from blood (not recorded which). The TCR originated in a man aged 25 to 40 in a cohort exposed to, infected with or recovered from COVID-19 (not recorded which). The V and J genes are TRBV6-5 and TRBJ2-7; 11 bases are shared with TRBD2. The CDR3 DNA follows: TGTGCCAGCAGTTTGGGGACTAGCGGAGCGGGGGAGCAGTACTTC. Translating gives CASSLGTSGAGEQYF.